The clone carrying this T cell receptor (beta chain) was found a few times. What it binds is unknown. The data belong to a study of T cells after yellow fever vaccination. TCRdb ran MiXCR on the 5' RACE reads and lists one entry per CDR3 protein. The sample includes roughly 310,000 distinct CDR3 sequences, roughly 3.5% of them seen just once. Notes on the study in general: Abundant bulk-population clonotypes could contaminate the FACS-sorted repertoires. Clones from primary vaccination mostly reappeared after the booster (around 96% CD4, about 85% CD8).

This CDR3 has 15 residues. From germline, CDR1 is SGHVS and CDR2 FQNEAQ. V lost 4 bases, J lost 3 bases, and 15 bases lay in between. The chain has TRBV7-8 and TRBJ2-5; unclear D gene. The origin of this receptor is a man aged 18 to 29 who received the YFV17D yellow fever vaccine. This specimen consisted of PBMCs, obtained on the day of the yellow fever booster vaccination. The CDR3 DNA follows: TGTGCCAGCAGCTCCCCCGGGCAGAGCAAAGAGACCCAGTACTTC. It codes for CASSSPGQSKETQYF. Supplemented by reference TRBV7-8 and TRBJ2-5, the full variable domain reads GAGVSQSPRYKVAKRGQDVALRCDPISGHVSLFWYQQALGQGPEFLTYFQNEAQLDKSGLPSDRFFAERPEGSVSTLKIQRTQQEDSAVYLCASSSPGQSKETQYFGPGTRLLVL.